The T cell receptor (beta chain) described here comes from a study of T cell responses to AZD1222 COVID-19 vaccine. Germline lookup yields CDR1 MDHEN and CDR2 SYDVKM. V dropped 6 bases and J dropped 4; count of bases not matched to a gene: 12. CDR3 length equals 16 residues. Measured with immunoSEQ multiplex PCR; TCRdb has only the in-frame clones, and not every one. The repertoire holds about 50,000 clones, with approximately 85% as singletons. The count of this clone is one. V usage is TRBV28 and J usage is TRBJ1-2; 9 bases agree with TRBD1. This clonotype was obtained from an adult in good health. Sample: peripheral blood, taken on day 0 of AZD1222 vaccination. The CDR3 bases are TGTGCCAGCAGGAAACTCGGACAGGGGATTTTCTATGGCTACACCTTC. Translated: CASRKLGQGIFYGYTF.